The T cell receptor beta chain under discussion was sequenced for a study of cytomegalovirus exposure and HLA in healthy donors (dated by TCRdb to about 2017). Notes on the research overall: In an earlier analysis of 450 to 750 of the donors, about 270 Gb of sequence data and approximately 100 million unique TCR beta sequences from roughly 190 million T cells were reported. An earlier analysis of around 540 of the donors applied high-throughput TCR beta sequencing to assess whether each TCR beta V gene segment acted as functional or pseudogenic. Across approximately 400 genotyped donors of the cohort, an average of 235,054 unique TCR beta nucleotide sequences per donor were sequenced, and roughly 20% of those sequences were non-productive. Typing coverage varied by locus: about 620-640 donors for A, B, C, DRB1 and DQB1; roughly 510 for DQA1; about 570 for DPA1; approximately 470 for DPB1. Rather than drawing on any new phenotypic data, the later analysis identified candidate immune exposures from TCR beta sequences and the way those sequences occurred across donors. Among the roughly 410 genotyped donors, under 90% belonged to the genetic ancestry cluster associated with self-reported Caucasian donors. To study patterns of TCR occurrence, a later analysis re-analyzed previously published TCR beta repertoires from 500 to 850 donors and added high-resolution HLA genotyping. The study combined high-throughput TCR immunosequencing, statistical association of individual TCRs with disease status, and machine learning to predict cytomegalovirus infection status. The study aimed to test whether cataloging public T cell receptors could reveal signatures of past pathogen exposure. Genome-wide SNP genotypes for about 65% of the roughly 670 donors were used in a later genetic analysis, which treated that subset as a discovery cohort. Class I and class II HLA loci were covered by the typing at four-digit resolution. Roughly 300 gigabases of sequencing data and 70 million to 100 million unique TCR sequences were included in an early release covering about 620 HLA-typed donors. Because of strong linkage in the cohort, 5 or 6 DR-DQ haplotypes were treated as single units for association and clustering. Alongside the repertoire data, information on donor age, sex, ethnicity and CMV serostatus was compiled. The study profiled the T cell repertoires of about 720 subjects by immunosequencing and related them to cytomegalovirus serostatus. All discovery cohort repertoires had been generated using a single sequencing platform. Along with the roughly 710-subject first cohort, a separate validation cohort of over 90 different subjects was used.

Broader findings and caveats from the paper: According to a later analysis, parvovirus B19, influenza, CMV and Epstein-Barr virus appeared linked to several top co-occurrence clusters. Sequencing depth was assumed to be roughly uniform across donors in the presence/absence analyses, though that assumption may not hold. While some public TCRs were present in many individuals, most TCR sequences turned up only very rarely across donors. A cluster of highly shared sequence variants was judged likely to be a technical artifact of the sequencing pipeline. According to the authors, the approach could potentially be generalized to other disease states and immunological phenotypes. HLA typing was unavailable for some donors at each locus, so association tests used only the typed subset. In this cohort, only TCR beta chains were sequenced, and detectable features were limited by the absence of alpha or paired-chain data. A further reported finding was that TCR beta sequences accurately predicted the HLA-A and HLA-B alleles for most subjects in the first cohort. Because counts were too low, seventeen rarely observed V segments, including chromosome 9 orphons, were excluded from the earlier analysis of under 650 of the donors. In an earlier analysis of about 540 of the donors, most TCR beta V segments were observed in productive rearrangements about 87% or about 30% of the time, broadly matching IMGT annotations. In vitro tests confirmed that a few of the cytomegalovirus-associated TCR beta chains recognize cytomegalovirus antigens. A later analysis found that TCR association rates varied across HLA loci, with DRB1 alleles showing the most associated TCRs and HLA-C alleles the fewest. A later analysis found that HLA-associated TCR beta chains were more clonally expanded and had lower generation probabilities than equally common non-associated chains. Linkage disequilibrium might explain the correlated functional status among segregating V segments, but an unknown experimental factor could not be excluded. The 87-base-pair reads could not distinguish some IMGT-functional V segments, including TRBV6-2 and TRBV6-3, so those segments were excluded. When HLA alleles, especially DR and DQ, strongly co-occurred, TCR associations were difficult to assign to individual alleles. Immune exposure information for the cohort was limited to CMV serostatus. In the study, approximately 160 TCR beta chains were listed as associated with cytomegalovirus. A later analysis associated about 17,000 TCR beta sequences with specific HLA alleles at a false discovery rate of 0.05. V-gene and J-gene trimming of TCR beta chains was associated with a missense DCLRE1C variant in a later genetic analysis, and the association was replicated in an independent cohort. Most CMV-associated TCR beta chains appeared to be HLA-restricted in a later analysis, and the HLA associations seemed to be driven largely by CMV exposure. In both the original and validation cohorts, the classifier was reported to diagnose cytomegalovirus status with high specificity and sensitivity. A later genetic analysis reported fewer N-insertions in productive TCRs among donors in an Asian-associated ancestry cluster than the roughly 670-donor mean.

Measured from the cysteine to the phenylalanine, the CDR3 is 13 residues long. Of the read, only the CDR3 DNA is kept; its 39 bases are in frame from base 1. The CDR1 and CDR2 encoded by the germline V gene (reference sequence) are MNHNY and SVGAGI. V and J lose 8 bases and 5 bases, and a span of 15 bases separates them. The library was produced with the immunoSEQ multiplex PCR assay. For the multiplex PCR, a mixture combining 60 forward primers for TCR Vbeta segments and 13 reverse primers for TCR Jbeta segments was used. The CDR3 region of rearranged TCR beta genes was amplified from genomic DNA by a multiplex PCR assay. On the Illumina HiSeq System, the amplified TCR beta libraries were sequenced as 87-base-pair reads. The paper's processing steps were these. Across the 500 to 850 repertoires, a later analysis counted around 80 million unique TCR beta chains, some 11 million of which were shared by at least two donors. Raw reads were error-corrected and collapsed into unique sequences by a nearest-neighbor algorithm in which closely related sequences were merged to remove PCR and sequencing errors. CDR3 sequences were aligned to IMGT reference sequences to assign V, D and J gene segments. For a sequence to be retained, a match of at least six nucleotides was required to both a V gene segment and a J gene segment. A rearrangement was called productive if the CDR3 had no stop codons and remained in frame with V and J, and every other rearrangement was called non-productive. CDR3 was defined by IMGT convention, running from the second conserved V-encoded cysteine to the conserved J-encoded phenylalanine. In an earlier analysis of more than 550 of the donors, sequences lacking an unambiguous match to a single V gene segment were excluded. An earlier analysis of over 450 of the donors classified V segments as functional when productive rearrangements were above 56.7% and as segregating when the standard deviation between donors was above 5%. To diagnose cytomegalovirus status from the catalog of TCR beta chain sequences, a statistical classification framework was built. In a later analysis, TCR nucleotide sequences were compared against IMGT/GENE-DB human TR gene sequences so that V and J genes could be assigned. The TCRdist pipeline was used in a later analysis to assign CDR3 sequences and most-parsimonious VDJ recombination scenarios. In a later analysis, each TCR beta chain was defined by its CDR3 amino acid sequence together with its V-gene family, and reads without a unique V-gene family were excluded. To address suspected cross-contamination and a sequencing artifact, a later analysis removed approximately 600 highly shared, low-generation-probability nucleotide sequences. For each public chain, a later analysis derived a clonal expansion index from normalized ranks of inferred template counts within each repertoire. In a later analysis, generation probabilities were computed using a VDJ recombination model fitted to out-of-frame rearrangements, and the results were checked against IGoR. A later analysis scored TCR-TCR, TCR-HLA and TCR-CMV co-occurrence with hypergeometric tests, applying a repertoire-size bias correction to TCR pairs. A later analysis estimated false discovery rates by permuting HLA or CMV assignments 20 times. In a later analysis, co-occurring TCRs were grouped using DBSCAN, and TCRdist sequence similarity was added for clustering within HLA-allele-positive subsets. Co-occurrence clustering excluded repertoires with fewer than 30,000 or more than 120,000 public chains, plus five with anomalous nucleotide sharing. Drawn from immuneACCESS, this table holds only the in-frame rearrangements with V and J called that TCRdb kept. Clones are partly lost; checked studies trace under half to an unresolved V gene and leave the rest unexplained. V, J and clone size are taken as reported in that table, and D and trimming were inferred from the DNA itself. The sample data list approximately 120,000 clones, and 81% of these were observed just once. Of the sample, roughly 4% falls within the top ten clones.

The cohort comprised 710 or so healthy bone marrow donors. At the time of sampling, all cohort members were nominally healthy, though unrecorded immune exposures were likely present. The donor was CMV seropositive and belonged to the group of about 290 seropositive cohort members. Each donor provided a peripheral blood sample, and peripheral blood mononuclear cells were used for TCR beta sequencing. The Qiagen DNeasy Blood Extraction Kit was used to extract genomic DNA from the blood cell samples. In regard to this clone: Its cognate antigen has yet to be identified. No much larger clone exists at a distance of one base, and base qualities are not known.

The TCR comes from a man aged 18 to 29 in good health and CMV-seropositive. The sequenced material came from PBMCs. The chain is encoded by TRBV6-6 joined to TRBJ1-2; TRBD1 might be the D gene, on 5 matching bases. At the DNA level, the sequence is TGTGCCAGCGAAGGACAAAATGAGTATGGCTACACCTTC. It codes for CASEGQNEYGYTF.